This T cell receptor beta chain was recorded in a study of technical replicates of blood from a handful of donors. The CDR3 covers 14 residues. Germline lookup yields CDR1 SGHAT and CDR2 FQNNGV. Trimming removed 6 bases at V and 1 base at J, with 12 bases between. The data were produced by immunoSEQ multiplex PCR, yet TCRdb's version contains in-frame clones alone and is incomplete. This table holds approximately 76,000 clones, around 97% found once. Sequences were obtained from T cells isolated from PBMCs. The sequence derives from a human donor in good health. V is TRBV11-2 and J is TRBJ1-1; perhaps TRBD1 as D (6 bases). The CDR3 spells CASRSWGPNTEAFF. In DNA, the CDR3 is TGTGCCAGCAGAAGCTGGGGGCCGAACACTGAAGCTTTCTTT.